One and the same sample provided the 9 T cell receptor beta chains below, sequenced in a study of shared clonotypes between healthy human individuals. Method: immunoSEQ multiplex PCR; TCRdb's copy keeps in-frame clones and lacks some. The top ten clones hold about 1.7% of a sample with about 770,000 clones, 72% of them seen once. The sequenced sample was memory CD4+ T cells sorted from blood. The sample's subset: CD45RA-negative fraction. These receptors came from a woman aged 30 to 39 in good health.

This clone was recorded a few times. This chain uses TRBV6-1 with TRBJ1-4; a weak D match, TRBD1 (5 bases). V shed 2 bases and J shed 7 bases, with 11 bases lying between them. This CDR3 is 14 amino acids long. Germline values: CDR1 MNHNS, CDR2 SASEGT. The DNA for the CDR3 is TGTGCCAGCAGTGAATCAGGGAATAGTGAAAAACTGTTTTTT. Its translation is CASSESGNSEKLFF.

This clone came up many times. The chain couples TRBV27 to TRBJ1-2; D not resolved. CDR1 and CDR2 (germline): MNHEY, SMNVEV (reference sequence). Trimming removed 7 bases at V and 3 bases at J, with 12 bases between. The CDR3 runs 13 residues. CDR3 residues: CASKVRSYYGYTF. CDR3 in DNA: TGTGCCAGCAAGGTAAGGTCCTACTATGGCTACACCTTC.

The rearrangement links TRBV11-2 to TRBJ1-1; no clear D. CDR1 is SGHAT, CDR2 FQNNGV, per germline. The CDR3 runs to 17 residues. The V and J ends lost 4 bases and 0 bases respectively, with 18 bases between them. This CDR3 is CASSYPLWAGMNTEAFF. DNA for the CDR3: TGTGCCAGCAGCTATCCGCTTTGGGCTGGGATGAACACTGAAGCTTTCTTT.

The chain uses TRBV27 and TRBJ2-7; a possible D gene is TRBD2 (5 bases). CDR3 length: 14 amino acids. Germline loops: CDR1 MNHEY, CDR2 SMNVEV (reference sequence). The V end lost 5 bases, the J end lost 3 bases, and 14 bases lay between the germline ends. The CDR3 loop is CASSPRSGNYEQYF. CDR3 in DNA: TGTGCCAGCAGTCCCCGATCCGGGAACTACGAGCAGTACTTC.

The rearrangement uses TRBV7-2 and TRBJ1-2, with D possibly TRBD1 on 5 matching bases. This CDR3 comprises 14 residues. Trimming left V 5 bases short and J 10 bases short, with 20 bases between. Germline lookup yields CDR1 SGHTA and CDR2 FQGNSA. For the CDR3, the DNA is TGTGCCAGCAGCACCGATACGGGGGGGAGACTCTACACCTTC. As protein: CASSTDTGGRLYTF.

There are a few counts of this clone. The CDR3 DNA sequence: TGTGCCAGCACCCGACAGGAAGGTGGGACTGAAGCTTTCTTT. This sequence encodes CASTRQEGGTEAFF. This sequence joins TRBV2 and TRBJ1-1; D might be TRBD1 (6 bases). Trimming removed 7 bases from V and 5 bases from J, with 17 bases in between. Germline values: CDR1 SNHLY, CDR2 FYNNEI. This CDR3 contains 14 residues.

CDR3 DNA sequence: TGTGCCTGGAGCCCCGGATGGGTTGCGGGAGTGGCAGATACGCAGTATTTT. This sequence encodes CAWSPGWVAGVADTQYF. The chain recombines TRBV30 with TRBJ2-3, with 7 bases lining up with TRBD2. V lost 3 bases to trimming and J lost 4 bases; unmatched junction nucleotides: 16. The CDR3 has 17 residues. Looked up from germline, CDR1 is GTSNPN and CDR2 is SVGIG (reference sequence).

The V call is TRBV29-1, the J call TRBJ2-5; possibly TRBD1 for D (7 bases). Trimming removed 7 bases at V and 2 bases at J, with 14 bases between. From germline, CDR1 is SQVTM and CDR2 ANQGSEA. The CDR3 sequence is 13 residues long. In DNA form, the CDR3 reads TGCAGCGCAGGGGGGAACAGGCAAGAGACCCAGTACTTC. It yields the protein CSAGGNRQETQYF.

The rearrangement links TRBV19 to TRBJ2-1; D not certain. Germline V CDR1 and CDR2: LNHDA, SQIVND (reference sequence). The V end lost 7 bases, the J end lost 7 bases, and 11 bases lay between the germline ends. The CDR3 sequence is 12 residues long. CDR3 protein: CASKSLGNEQFF. In DNA, the CDR3 is TGTGCCAGTAAAAGTTTGGGGAATGAGCAGTTCTTC. Looking up the rest from reference TRBV19 and TRBJ2-1 gives the full variable domain: DGGITQSPKYLFRKEGQNVTLSCEQNLNHDAMYWYRQDPGQGLRLIYYSQIVNDFQKGDIAEGYSVSREKKESFPLTVTSAQKNPTAFYLCASKSLGNEQFFGPGTRLTVL.